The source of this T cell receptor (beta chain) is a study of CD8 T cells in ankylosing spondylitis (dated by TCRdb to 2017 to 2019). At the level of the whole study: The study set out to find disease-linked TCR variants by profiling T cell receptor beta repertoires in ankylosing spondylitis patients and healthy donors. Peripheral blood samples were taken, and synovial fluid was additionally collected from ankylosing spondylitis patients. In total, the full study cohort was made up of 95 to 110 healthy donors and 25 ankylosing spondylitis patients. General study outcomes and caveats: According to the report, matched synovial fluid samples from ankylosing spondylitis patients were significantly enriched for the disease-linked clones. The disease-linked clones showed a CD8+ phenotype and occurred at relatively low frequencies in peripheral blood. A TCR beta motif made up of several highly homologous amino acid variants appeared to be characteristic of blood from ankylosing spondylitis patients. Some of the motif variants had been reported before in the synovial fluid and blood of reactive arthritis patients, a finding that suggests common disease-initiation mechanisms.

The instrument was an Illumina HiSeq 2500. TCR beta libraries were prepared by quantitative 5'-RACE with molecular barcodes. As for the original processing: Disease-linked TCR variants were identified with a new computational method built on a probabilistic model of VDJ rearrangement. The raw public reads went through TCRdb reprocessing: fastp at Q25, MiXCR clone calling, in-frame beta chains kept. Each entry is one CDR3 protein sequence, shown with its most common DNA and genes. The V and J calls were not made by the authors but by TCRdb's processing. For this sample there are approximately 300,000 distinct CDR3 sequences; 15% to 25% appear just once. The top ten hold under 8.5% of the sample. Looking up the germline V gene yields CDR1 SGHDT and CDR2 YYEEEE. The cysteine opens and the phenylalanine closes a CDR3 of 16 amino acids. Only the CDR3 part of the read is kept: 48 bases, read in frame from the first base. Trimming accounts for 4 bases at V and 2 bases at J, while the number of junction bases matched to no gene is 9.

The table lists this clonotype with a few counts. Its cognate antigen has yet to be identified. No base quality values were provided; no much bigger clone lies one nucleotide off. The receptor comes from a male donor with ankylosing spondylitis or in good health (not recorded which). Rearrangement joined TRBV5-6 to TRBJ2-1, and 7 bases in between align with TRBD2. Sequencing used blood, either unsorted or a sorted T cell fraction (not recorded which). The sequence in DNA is TGTGCCAGCAGCGATATCGCGGGGGAGACCTACAATGAGCAGTTCTTC. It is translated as CASSDIAGETYNEQFF.